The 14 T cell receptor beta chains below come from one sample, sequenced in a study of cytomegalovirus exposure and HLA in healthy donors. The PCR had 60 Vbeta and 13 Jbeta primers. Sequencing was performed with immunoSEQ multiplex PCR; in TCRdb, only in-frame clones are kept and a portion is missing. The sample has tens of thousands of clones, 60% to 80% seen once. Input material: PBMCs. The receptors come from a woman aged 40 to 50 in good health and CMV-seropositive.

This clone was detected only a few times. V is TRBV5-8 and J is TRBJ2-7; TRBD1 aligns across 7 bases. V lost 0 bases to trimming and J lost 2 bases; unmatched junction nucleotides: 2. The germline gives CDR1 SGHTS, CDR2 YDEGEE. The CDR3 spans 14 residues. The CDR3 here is CASSLGTGAYEQYF. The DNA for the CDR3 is TGTGCCAGCAGCTTGGGGACAGGAGCCTACGAGCAGTACTTC.

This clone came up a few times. In nucleotides, the CDR3 is TGCGCCAGCAGCTCCAGGACTAGCGGGGGCAATGAGCAGTTCTTC. Encoded protein: CASSSRTSGGNEQFF. The rearrangement joins TRBV5-1 to TRBJ2-1, with 13 bases aligning to TRBD2. Trimming at V came to 3 bases and at J to 6 bases, leaving 3 bases not matched to a gene. The germline V gene has CDR1 SGHRS and CDR2 YFSETQ. The CDR3 consists of 15 residues. Variable domain in full (rest from reference TRBV5-1 and TRBJ2-1): KAGVTQTPRYLIKTRGQQVTLSCSPISGHRSVSWYQQTPGQGLQFLFEYFSETQRNKGNFPGRFSGRQFSNSRSEMNVSTLELGDSALYLCASSSRTSGGNEQFFGPGTRLTVL.

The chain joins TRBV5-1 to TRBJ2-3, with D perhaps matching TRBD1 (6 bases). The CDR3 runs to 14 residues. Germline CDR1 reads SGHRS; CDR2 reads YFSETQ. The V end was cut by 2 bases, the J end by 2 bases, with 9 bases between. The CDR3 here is CASSLGGPTDTQYF. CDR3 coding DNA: TGCGCCAGCAGCTTAGGGGGACCCACAGATACGCAGTATTTT. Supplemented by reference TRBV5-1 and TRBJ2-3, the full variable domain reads KAGVTQTPRYLIKTRGQQVTLSCSPISGHRSVSWYQQTPGQGLQFLFEYFSETQRNKGNFPGRFSGRQFSNSRSEMNVSTLELGDSALYLCASSLGGPTDTQYFGPGTRLTVL.

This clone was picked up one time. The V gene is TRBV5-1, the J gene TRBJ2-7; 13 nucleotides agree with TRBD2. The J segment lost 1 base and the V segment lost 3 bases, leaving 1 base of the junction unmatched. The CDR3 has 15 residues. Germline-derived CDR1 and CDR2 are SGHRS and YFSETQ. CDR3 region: CASSSLAGGSYEQYF. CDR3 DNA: TGCGCCAGCAGCTCACTAGCGGGGGGGTCCTACGAGCAGTACTTC.

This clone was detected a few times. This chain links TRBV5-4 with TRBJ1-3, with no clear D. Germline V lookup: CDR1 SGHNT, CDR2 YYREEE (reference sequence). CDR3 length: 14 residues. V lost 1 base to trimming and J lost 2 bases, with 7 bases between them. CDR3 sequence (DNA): TGTGCCAGCAGCTTGTTCGGTCCTGGAAACACCATATATTTT. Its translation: CASSLFGPGNTIYF.

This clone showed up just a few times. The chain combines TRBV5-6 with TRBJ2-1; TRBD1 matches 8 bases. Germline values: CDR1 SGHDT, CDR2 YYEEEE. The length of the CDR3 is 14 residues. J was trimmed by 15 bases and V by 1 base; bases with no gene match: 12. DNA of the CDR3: TGTGCCAGCAGCTTGTTTCCGGACAGGGCGGAGTTGTTCTTC. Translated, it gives CASSLFPDRAELFF.

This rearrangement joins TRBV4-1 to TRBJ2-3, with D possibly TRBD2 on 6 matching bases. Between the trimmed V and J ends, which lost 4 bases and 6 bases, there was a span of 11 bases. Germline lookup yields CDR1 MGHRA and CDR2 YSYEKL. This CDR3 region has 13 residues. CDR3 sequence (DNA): TGCGCCAGCAGCCCATGGGCGGGGGATACGCAGTATTTT. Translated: CASSPWAGDTQYF.

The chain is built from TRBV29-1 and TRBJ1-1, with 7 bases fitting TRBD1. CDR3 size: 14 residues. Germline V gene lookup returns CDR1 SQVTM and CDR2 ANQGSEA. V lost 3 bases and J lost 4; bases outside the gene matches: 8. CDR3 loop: CSVERDRWGTEAFF. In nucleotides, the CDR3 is TGCAGCGTTGAGCGGGACAGATGGGGCACTGAAGCTTTCTTT.

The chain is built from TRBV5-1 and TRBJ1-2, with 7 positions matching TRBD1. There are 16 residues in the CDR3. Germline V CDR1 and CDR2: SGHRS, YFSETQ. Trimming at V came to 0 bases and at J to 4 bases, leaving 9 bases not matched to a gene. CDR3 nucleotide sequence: TGCGCCAGCAGCTTGGGGGCCTGGGACAGTGCCTATGGCTACACCTTC. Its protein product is CASSLGAWDSAYGYTF. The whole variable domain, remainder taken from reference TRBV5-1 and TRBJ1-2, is KAGVTQTPRYLIKTRGQQVTLSCSPISGHRSVSWYQQTPGQGLQFLFEYFSETQRNKGNFPGRFSGRQFSNSRSEMNVSTLELGDSALYLCASSLGAWDSAYGYTFGSGTRLTVV.

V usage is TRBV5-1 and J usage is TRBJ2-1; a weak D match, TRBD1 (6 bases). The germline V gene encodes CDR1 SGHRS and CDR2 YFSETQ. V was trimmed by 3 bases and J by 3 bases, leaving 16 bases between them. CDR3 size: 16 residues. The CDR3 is CASSSWTDIDYNEQFF. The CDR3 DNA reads TGCGCCAGCAGCTCCTGGACAGACATTGACTACAATGAGCAGTTCTTC.

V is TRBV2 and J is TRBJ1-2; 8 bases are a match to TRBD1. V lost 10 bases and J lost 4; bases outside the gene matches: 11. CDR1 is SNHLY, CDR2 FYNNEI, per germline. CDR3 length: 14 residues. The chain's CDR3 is CATSGQGASYGYTF. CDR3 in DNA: TGTGCCACCAGCGGACAGGGAGCTAGCTATGGCTACACCTTC.

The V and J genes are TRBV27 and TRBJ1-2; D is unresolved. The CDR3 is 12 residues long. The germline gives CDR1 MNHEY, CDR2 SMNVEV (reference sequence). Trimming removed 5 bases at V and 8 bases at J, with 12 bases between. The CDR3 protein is CASSDRLLGYTF. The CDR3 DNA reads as TGTGCCAGCAGTGATCGACTTCTGGGCTACACCTTC.

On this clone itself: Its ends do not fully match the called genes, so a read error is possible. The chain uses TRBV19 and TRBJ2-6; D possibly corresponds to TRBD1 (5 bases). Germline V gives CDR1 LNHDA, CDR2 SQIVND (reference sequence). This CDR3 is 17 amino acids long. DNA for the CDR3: TGTGCCAGTAGTACCGTGCCCCTACTGACTGGGGCCAACGTCCCGACTTTC. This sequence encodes CASSTVPLLTGANVPTF.

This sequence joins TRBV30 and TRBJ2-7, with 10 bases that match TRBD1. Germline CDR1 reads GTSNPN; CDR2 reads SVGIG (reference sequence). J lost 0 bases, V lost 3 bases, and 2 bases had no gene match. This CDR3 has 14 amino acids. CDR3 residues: CAWSRTGGSYEQYF. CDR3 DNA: TGTGCCTGGAGCCGGACAGGGGGCTCCTACGAGCAGTACTTC.